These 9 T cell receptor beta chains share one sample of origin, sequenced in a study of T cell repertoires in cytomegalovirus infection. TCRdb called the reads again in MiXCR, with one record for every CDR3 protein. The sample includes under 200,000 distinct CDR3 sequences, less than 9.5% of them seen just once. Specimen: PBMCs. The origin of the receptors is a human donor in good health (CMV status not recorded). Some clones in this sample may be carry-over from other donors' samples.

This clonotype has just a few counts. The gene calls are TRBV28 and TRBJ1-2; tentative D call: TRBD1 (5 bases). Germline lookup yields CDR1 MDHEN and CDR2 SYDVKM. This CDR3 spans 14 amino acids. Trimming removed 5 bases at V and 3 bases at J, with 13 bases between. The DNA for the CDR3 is TGTGCCAGCAGTCTGTCAGGGATGGACTATGGCTACACCTTC. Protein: CASSLSGMDYGYTF.

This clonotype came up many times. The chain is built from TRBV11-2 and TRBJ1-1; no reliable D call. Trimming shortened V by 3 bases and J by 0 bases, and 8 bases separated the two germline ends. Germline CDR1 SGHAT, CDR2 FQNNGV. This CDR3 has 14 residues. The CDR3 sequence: CASSLWQMNTEAFF. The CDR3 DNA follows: TGTGCCAGCAGCTTGTGGCAGATGAACACTGAAGCTTTCTTT.

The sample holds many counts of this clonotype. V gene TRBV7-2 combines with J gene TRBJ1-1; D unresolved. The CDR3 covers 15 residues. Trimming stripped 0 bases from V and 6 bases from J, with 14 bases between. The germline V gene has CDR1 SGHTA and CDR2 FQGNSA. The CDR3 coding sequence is TGTGCCAGCAGCTTAGCGTCTCGGTCTTCGGCTGAAGCTTTCTTT. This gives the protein CASSLASRSSAEAFF.

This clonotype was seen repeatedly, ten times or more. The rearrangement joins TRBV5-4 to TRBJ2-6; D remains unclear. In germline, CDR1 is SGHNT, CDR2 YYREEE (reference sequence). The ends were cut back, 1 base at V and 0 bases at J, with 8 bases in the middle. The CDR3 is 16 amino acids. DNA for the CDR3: TGTGCCAGCAGCTTGTGGAAGGTCTCTGGGGCCAACGTCCTGACTTTC. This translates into CASSLWKVSGANVLTF.

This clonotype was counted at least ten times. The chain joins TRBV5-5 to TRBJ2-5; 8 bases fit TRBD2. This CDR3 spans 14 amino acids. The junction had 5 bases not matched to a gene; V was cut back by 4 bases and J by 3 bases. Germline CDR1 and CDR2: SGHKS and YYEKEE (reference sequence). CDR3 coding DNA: TGTGCCAGCAGCCCTTGGCGGGGGGAAGAGACCCAGTACTTC. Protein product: CASSPWRGEETQYF.

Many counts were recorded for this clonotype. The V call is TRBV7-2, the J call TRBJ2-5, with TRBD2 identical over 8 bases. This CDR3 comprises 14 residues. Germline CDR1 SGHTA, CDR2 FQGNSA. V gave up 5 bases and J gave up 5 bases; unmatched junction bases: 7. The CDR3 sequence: CASSPGGARETQYF. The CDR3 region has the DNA TGTGCCAGCAGCCCCGGGGGGGCCCGCGAGACCCAGTACTTC.

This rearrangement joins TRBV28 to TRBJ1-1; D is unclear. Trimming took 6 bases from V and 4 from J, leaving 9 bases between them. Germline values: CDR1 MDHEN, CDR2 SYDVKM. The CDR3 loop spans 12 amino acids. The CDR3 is CASRRLITEAFF. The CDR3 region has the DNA TGTGCCAGCAGGCGATTGATCACTGAAGCTTTCTTT.

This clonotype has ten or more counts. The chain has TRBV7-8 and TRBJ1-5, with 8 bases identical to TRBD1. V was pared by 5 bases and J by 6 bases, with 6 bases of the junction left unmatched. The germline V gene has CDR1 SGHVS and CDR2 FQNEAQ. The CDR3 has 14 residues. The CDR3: CASSADRGSQPQHF. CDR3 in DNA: TGTGCCAGCAGCGCAGACAGGGGTAGTCAGCCCCAGCATTTT. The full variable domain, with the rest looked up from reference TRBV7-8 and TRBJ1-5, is GAGVSQSPRYKVAKRGQDVALRCDPISGHVSLFWYQQALGQGPEFLTYFQNEAQLDKSGLPSDRFFAERPEGSVSTLKIQRTQQEDSAVYLCASSADRGSQPQHFGDGTRLSIL.

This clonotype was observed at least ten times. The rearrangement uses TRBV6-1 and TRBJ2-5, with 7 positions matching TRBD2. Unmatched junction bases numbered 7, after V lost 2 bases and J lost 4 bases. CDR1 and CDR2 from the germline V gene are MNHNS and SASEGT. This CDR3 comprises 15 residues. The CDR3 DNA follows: TGTGCCAGCAGTGAAACCCAAGCGGGGACAGAGACCCAGTACTTC. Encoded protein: CASSETQAGTETQYF.